The 22 T cell receptor beta chains below were found in one sample sequenced in a study of blood T cell repertoires in COVID-19. Generated by immunoSEQ multiplex PCR, the TCRdb table keeps only in-frame clones and is missing some. There are 200,000 to 250,000 clones in the sample; almost 90% occur only once, and roughly 2.5% lies in the top ten. Sequencing used peripheral blood. All receptors derive from a woman between 55 and 75 years old with acute or convalescent COVID-19.

The rearrangement links TRBV11-3 to TRBJ1-1, with D possibly being TRBD1 (5 bases). The CDR3 sequence is 14 residues long. The V gene's germline CDR1 is SGHNT and CDR2 YENEEA. V lost 3 bases, J lost 1 base, and 9 bases lay in between. CDR3 in DNA: TGTGCCAGCAGCTTCGACAGCCAGAACACTGAAGCTTTCTTT. As protein: CASSFDSQNTEAFF.

CDR3 in DNA: TGTGCCAGCAGTATCTCCCCAGGGATCACTAATGAAAAACTGTTTTTT. This codes for CASSISPGITNEKLFF. The rearrangement joins TRBV6-2 or TRBV6-3 to TRBJ1-4; possibly TRBD1 for D (5 bases). V was shortened by 5 bases and J by 2 bases, with 15 bases between the two germline ends. CDR3 length: 16 amino acids. Germline values: CDR1 MNHEY, CDR2 SVGEGT.

This chain's CDR3 is CASSREGTAGGYTF. For the CDR3, the DNA is TGTGCCAGCAGTCGAGAGGGGACAGCTGGGGGCTACACCTTC. The chain recombines TRBV6-4 with TRBJ1-2; 7 nucleotides match TRBD1. V shed 5 bases and J 8 bases; nucleotides not matched to a gene: 11. The germline CDR1 and CDR2 sequences are MRHNA and SNTAGT. The CDR3 is made up of 14 amino acids.

The rearrangement joins TRBV7-6 to TRBJ2-1; D remains unclear. Germline V gene sequence: CDR1 SGHVS, CDR2 FNYEAQ. CDR3 length equals 16 residues. V dropped 4 bases and J dropped 6 bases, with 19 bases sitting between them. The CDR3 here is CASSSRLLSGGNEQFF. Here the CDR3 DNA reads TGTGCCAGCAGCTCAAGACTCCTTAGTGGCGGCAATGAGCAGTTCTTC.

This clone was detected many times. The sample has other DNA sequences that encode this CDR3 too. This chain uses TRBV12-3 or TRBV12-4 with TRBJ1-5; D unresolved. Trimming shortened V by 3 bases and J by 5 bases, and 8 bases separated the two germline ends. There are 13 residues in the CDR3. CDR3 coding DNA: TGTGCCAGCAGTTTCAGGAGGGATCAGCCCCAGCATTTT. Protein product: CASSFRRDQPQHF.

The chain combines TRBV3-1 (or the pseudogene TRBV3-2) with TRBJ1-1; D unresolved. The CDR3 runs 14 residues. CDR1 is LGHDT, CDR2 YNNKEL, per germline (reference sequence). V was clipped by 3 bases and J by 3 bases, with 11 bases between them. The CDR3, as DNA: TGTGCCAGCAGCCACAGGTCGAGGGACACTGAAGCTTTCTTT. Its translation is CASSHRSRDTEAFF.

The chain recombines TRBV9 with TRBJ1-6, with 9 bases lining up with TRBD1. V gave up 3 bases and J gave up 9 bases; unmatched junction bases: 4. The CDR3 totals 14 residues. Per germline, CDR1 SGDLS and CDR2 YYNGEE. The DNA for the CDR3 is TGTGCCAGCAGCGCACAGGGGGCGGGTTCACCCCTCCACTTT. It is translated as CASSAQGAGSPLHF.

V gene TRBV11-2 combines with J gene TRBJ1-1, with a possible D match to TRBD1 (6 bases). CDR1 SGHAT and CDR2 FQNNGV come from the germline V gene. The CDR3 runs 15 residues. V was cut by 5 bases and J by 4 bases, with 17 bases left in between. The CDR3 coding sequence is TGTGCCAGCAGCACAATCCAGGGGAGGGGCACTGAAGCTTTCTTT. Its protein product is CASSTIQGRGTEAFF.

This clone was detected ten times or more. The chain couples TRBV5-4 to TRBJ2-2; perhaps TRBD2 as D (7 bases). Germline CDR1 reads SGHNT; CDR2 reads YYREEE (reference sequence). This CDR3 comprises 15 residues. Trimming removed 0 bases from V and 6 bases from J, with 12 bases in between. The CDR3 reads CASSLASGGSGELFF. The CDR3 DNA sequence: TGTGCCAGCAGCTTGGCCTCGGGGGGCTCCGGGGAGCTGTTTTTT.

CDR3: CASRPSLAGRTDTQYF. The CDR3 DNA reads as TGTGCCAGCAGGCCCTCCCTAGCGGGGCGCACAGATACGCAGTATTTT. The V call is TRBV7-2, the J call TRBJ2-3; 9 positions match TRBD2. CDR3 length: 16 amino acids. V lost 6 bases and J lost 1; bases outside the gene matches: 8. CDR1 and CDR2 from the germline V gene are SGHTA and FQGNSA.

The chain links TRBV6-5 to TRBJ1-2; 7 nucleotides agree with TRBD1. This CDR3 is built from 14 residues. Trimming cost V 6 bases and J 9 bases; bases outside gene matches: 13. CDR1 is MNHEY, CDR2 SVGAGI, per germline. This CDR3 reads CASRSPTGNDRYTF. The CDR3 DNA reads TGTGCCAGCAGATCTCCGACAGGGAATGATCGCTACACCTTC.

J is TRBJ2-5 and V is TRBV27, with a weak D call TRBD1 (6 bases). The V end was cut by 8 bases, the J end by 5 bases, with 12 bases between. The CDR3 totals 12 residues. Germline V gene sequence: CDR1 MNHEY, CDR2 SMNVEV (reference sequence). The CDR3, as DNA: TGTGCCAGCGCAAACAGGGCGGAGACCCAGTACTTC. Protein: CASANRAETQYF.

The rearrangement links TRBV6-5 to TRBJ2-1; 11 bases agree with TRBD1. This CDR3 spans 15 amino acids. Trimming cost V 6 bases and J 9 bases; bases outside gene matches: 10. CDR1 and CDR2 from the germline V gene are MNHEY and SVGAGI. CDR3 in amino acids: CASRAYRDRGSEQFF. CDR3 bases: TGTGCCAGCAGAGCCTACCGGGACAGGGGGAGTGAGCAGTTCTTC.

The V and J genes are TRBV6-2 or TRBV6-3 and TRBJ2-1; 8 bases map to TRBD2. The CDR3 is 13 amino acids. Germline V gene data show CDR1 as MNHEY and CDR2 as SVGEGT. V dropped 6 bases and J dropped 9; count of bases not matched to a gene: 7. CDR3 nucleotides: TGTGCCAGCAGCAGCGGGAGTATGGTTGAGCAGTTCTTC. Its translation: CASSSGSMVEQFF.

The rearrangement links TRBV19 to TRBJ1-5; 9 nucleotides agree with TRBD1. CDR1 is LNHDA and CDR2 is SQIVND in the germline V gene (reference sequence). The V segment lost 5 bases and the J segment 3 bases; nucleotides outside the gene matches: 14. This CDR3 comprises 18 residues. CDR3 in DNA: TGTGCCAGTAGTCTACAGGGGGCGGATCCGGCGTTCAATCAGCCCCAGCATTTT. Residues: CASSLQGADPAFNQPQHF.

The rearrangement uses TRBV18 and TRBJ1-2; possible D gene TRBD1, 5 bases. Germline CDR1 reads KGHSH; CDR2 reads LQKENI. V lost 3 bases to trimming and J lost 6 bases, with 14 bases between them. The CDR3 has 14 residues. The CDR3 DNA sequence: TGTGCCAGCTCACCTTCCCAACGGGGGGATGGCTACACCTTC. This sequence encodes CASSPSQRGDGYTF.

V usage is TRBV18 and J usage is TRBJ1-5; no clear D gene. This CDR3 has 16 residues. The germline CDR1 and CDR2 sequences are KGHSH and LQKENI. The germline V and J ends were trimmed by 3 bases and 2 bases, with 14 bases remaining between them. The CDR3 is CASSPMGLWGNQPQHF. In nucleotides, the CDR3 is TGTGCCAGCTCACCTATGGGCCTCTGGGGCAATCAGCCCCAGCATTTT. Supplemented by reference TRBV18 and TRBJ1-5, the full variable domain reads NAGVMQNPRHLVRRRGQEARLRCSPMKGHSHVYWYRQLPEEGLKFMVYLQKENIIDESGMPKERFSAEFPKEGPSILRIQQVVRGDSAAYFCASSPMGLWGNQPQHFGDGTRLSIL.

The genes are TRBV19 and TRBJ2-5, with D maybe TRBD2 (5 bases). V gave up 3 bases and J gave up 3 bases, with 8 bases separating them. Per germline, CDR1 LNHDA and CDR2 SQIVND (reference sequence). The CDR3 contains 13 residues. The CDR3 spells CASSITRKETQYF. As DNA, the CDR3 is TGTGCCAGTAGTATCACTAGGAAAGAGACCCAGTACTTC. Complete variable domain (other parts from reference TRBV19 and TRBJ2-5): DGGITQSPKYLFRKEGQNVTLSCEQNLNHDAMYWYRQDPGQGLRLIYYSQIVNDFQKGDIAEGYSVSREKKESFPLTVTSAQKNPTAFYLCASSITRKETQYFGPGTRLLVL.

V gene TRBV10-1 combines with J gene TRBJ2-5, with a weak D call TRBD1 (5 bases). V was cut by 2 bases and J by 4 bases, with 14 bases left in between. CDR1 WNHNN and CDR2 SYGVQD come from the germline V gene (reference sequence). The CDR3 is 15 residues long. The CDR3 is CASSEAQGLSETQYF. The CDR3 DNA follows: TGCGCCAGCAGTGAGGCGCAGGGTCTATCAGAGACCCAGTACTTC.

The V call is TRBV28, the J call TRBJ1-3; D may be TRBD1 (6 bases). V was cut by 3 bases and J by 6 bases, with 15 bases left in between. Germline V CDR1 and CDR2: MDHEN, SYDVKM. This CDR3 region has 15 residues. DNA of the CDR3: TGTGCCAGCAGTTTTGGGACACGAGTTGAAAACACCATATATTTT. Its translation: CASSFGTRVENTIYF.

This chain links TRBV10-3 with TRBJ1-1; tentative D call: TRBD1 (6 bases). With 5 bases removed from V and 1 base from J, the gap between germline ends came to 17 bases. The germline gives CDR1 ENHRY, CDR2 SYGVKD. The CDR3 has 16 residues. As DNA, the CDR3 is TGTGCCATCAGTCGAAAGCTTACAGGGTCGAACACTGAAGCTTTCTTT. Protein product: CAISRKLTGSNTEAFF.

The genes are TRBV30 and TRBJ1-2; 8 bases are a match to TRBD1. Germline V gene data show CDR1 as GTSNPN and CDR2 as SVGIG (reference sequence). V trimming: 2 bases; J trimming: 6 bases; junction bases outside the gene matches: 8. This CDR3 is 14 amino acids long. The chain's CDR3 is CAWSRQGRVDGYTF. The CDR3 DNA follows: TGTGCCTGGAGTCGACAGGGGAGGGTTGATGGCTACACCTTC.